This TCR beta chain was retrieved from a study of cytomegalovirus exposure and HLA in healthy donors. Both 60 Vbeta primers and 13 Jbeta primers went into the PCR. Measured with immunoSEQ multiplex PCR; TCRdb has only the in-frame clones, and not every one. The sample includes fewer than 150,000 clones, 55% to 80% of them seen just once. This TCR came from a human donor in good health. Sequenced: PBMCs.

CDR3: CASSQESEQYF. Here the CDR3 DNA reads TGTGCCAGCAGCCAAGAGAGTGAGCAGTACTTC. V gene TRBV4-2 combines with J gene TRBJ2-7; no clear D gene. The CDR3 runs 11 residues. V lost 0 bases, J lost 7 bases, and 4 bases lay in between. In germline, CDR1 is LGHNA, CDR2 YNFKEQ.